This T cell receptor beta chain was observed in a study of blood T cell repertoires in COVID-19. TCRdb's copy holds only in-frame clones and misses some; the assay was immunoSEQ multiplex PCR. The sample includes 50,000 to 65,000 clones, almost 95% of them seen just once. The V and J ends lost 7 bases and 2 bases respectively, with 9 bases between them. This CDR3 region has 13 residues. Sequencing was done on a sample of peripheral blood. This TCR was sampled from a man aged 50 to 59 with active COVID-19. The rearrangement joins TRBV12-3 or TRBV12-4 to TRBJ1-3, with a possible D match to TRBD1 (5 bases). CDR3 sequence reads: CASTLQAGNTIYF. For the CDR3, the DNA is TGTGCCAGCACCTTACAGGCTGGAAACACCATATATTTT.